The rows below give T cell receptor beta chains drawn from one sample of a study of OX40 agonist ivuxolimab in advanced cancers. This table comes from immunoSEQ multiplex PCR, and its TCRdb copy is limited to in-frame clones, with some not included. The sample consists of about 14,000 clones, around 76% of them appearing once. Sequenced material: CD4+ or CD8+ T cells sorted from blood, taken in a trial of the OX40 agonist ivuxolimab. These receptors all stem from an adult with an advanced solid tumor such as melanoma, head and neck, liver or kidney cancer. Each CDR3 is given with its conserved first and last residue. The D gene is left open where the match is weak. The size entry is marked missing in some rows and otherwise reads once, few, many or a size class.

>.|TRBV19|TRBJ2-2|.
TGTGCCAGTAGTATCCAGTCTGACAGCGGGGAGCTGTTTTTT
CASSIQSDSGELFF
>few|TRBV6-4|TRBJ2-2|TRBD2
TGTGCCAGCAGTGACTCTAGCGGGGGCAACACCGGGGAGCTGTTTTTT
CASSDSSGGNTGELFF
>.|TRBV4-3|TRBJ2-5|TRBD2
TGCGCCAGCAGCCAAGATCGAAGCGGGGGGGAAGAGACCCAGTACTTC
CASSQDRSGGEETQYF
>.|TRBV10-3|TRBJ1-5|.
TGTGCCATCAGTGAGTCGGGGGGCCGGCAGCCCCAGCATTTT
CAISESGGRQPQHF
>few|TRBV6-5|TRBJ2-7|.
TGTGCCAGCAGTTACTCGGACGAGCAGTACTTC
CASSYSDEQYF
>.|TRBV7-2|TRBJ2-3|.
TGTGCCAGCAGCTTAGCCTCCGACCTAACTACAGATACGCAGTATTTT
CASSLASDLTTDTQYF
>.|TRBV4-1|TRBJ2-7|.
TGCGCCAGCAGCCCCGGGGGCACTCCCTACGAGCAGTACTTC
CASSPGGTPYEQYF
>.|TRBV19|TRBJ1-1|.
TGTGCCAGTAGTATAGAGGGACTCGGCTCCACTGAAGCTTTCTTT
CASSIEGLGSTEAFF
>.|TRBV7-8|TRBJ1-3|TRBD1
TGTGCCAGCAGCACACAGACAGGGGCCTTCTCTGGAAACACCATATATTTT
CASSTQTGAFSGNTIYF
>.|TRBV9|TRBJ2-3|TRBD2
TGTGCCAGCAGCGTAGGAGTGCGGGGGGGCTCTGTAGATACGCAGTATTTT
CASSVGVRGGSVDTQYF
>.|TRBV9|TRBJ2-1|.
TGTGCCAGCAGCACGAGCCAAATGGGGGAAGAGCAGTTCTTC
CASSTSQMGEEQFF
>.|TRBV27|TRBJ2-7|.
TGTGCCAGCAGTAATCGACTAGGGCAGTACGAGCAGTACTTC
CASSNRLGQYEQYF
>.|TRBV6-5|TRBJ2-7|.
TGTGCCAGCAGTGATAGGGGAATCGCCTACGAGCAGTACTTC
CASSDRGIAYEQYF
>.|TRBV7-9|TRBJ2-7|TRBD1
TGTGCCAGCAGCTCGCGGACAGGGGACATCTACGAGCAGTACTTC
CASSSRTGDIYEQYF
>.|TRBV28|TRBJ2-6|.
TGTGCCAGCAGTTTAGTTTCTGGGGCCAACGTCCTGACTTTC
CASSLVSGANVLTF
>.|TRBV2|TRBJ2-2|.
TGTGCCAGCATCGGGGTGACGAACACCGGGGAGCTGTTTTTT
CASIGVTNTGELFF
>.|TRBV15|TRBJ2-2|TRBD1
TGTGCCACCAGCAGAGAAGGGACAGGGTTCACCGGGGAGCTGTTTTTT
CATSREGTGFTGELFF
>once|TRBV27|TRBJ1-1|.
TGTGCCAGCAGTCTGCTTCCTCCGGACGTTAACACTGAAGCTTTCTTT
CASSLLPPDVNTEAFF
>.|TRBV4-1|TRBJ1-3|.
TGCGCCAGCAGCCAAGATAACGGCTCTGGAAACACCATATATTTT
CASSQDNGSGNTIYF
>.|TRBV4-3|TRBJ1-5|.
TGCGCCAGCAGCCAAAGCTATGGTCAGCCCCAGCATTTT
CASSQSYGQPQHF
>.|TRBV11-2|TRBJ2-1|TRBD2
TGTGCCAGCAGCTTAGGCTTGCGGGGGGGCCCCGGTGGCGAGCAGTTCTTC
CASSLGLRGGPGGEQFF
>.|TRBV7-6|TRBJ2-7|TRBD1
TGTGCCAGCAGTTACACACAGGGGCCATCCTACGAGCAGTACTTC
CASSYTQGPSYEQYF
>.|TRBV27|TRBJ2-5|TRBD2
TGTGCCAGCAGCCTTAGCGGGGAGACCCAGTACTTC
CASSLSGETQYF
>.|TRBV7-9|TRBJ2-2|.
TGTGCCAGCAGCGGCAGAGACAGGGAGGGGAACGGGGAGCTGTTTTTT
CASSGRDREGNGELFF
>.|TRBV13|TRBJ2-6|.
TGTGCCACCACCACAGGTTCCGGGGCCAACGTCCTGACTTTC
CATTTGSGANVLTF
>.|TRBV5-6|TRBJ2-2|TRBD1
TGTGCCAGCAGCTTTGGCCCACAGGGGCGCGGGGAGCTGTTTTTT
CASSFGPQGRGELFF
>.|TRBV9|TRBJ2-1|TRBD2
TGTGCCAGCATGGGTGGGACTAGCGGGGGTGGGTACAATGAGCAGTTCTTC
CASMGGTSGGGYNEQFF
>.|TRBV6-4|TRBJ1-1|TRBD1
TGTGCCAGCAGCTCCGACAGGGACACTGAAGCTTTCTTT
CASSSDRDTEAFF
>.|TRBV2|TRBJ2-5|.
TGTGCCAGCGGGGGGGGATTCGGGACAGCTCCAGGGAAGACCCAGTACTTC
CASGGGFGTAPGKTQYF
>.|TRBV5-6|TRBJ2-7|.
TGTGCCAGCAGCTTGGCGGATATAGGGAGCGAGCAGTACTTC
CASSLADIGSEQYF
>few|TRBV5-8|TRBJ2-2|.
TGTGCCAGCAGCTGGTTTCCCGGGGAGCTGTTTTTT
CASSWFPGELFF
>.|TRBV7-9|TRBJ1-3|TRBD1
TGTGCCAGCAGCTTTCCAGGGGGCTCTGGAAACACCATATATTTT
CASSFPGGSGNTIYF
>.|TRBV4-1|TRBJ1-1|.
TGCGCCAGCAGCCAAGATGGGATCCCAGCAAGTATGAACACTGAAGCTTTCTTT
CASSQDGIPASMNTEAFF
>.|TRBV4-1|TRBJ2-1|.
TGCGCCAGCAGCCAAGATCGGGCAGCGGGTAGTGAGCAGTTCTTC
CASSQDRAAGSEQFF
>.|TRBV28|TRBJ2-7|TRBD1
TGTGCCAGCAGAAAACTCGACAGGGTCCCCTACGAGCAGTACTTC
CASRKLDRVPYEQYF